This passage covers 7 T cell receptor beta chains from one sample sequenced in a study of Graves' ophthalmopathy and Graves' hyperthyroidism. Amplification targeted the TCR beta CDR3 regions, with RNA transcripts as the source material. Scientists carried out first-round RT-PCR using HTBI primers and then a second-round multiplex PCR. TCRdb reanalysed the multiplex PCR reads using MiXCR and keeps one entry per CDR3 protein. Here the sample spans roughly 400,000 distinct CDR3 sequences, 15% being singletons. The specimen was peripheral blood. All receptors derive from a woman aged 18-29 years with stable Graves' hyperthyroidism.

This clonotype has a count of ten or more. The J gene is TRBJ2-7, the V gene TRBV5-1; the match to TRBD1 covers 8 bases. Per the germline V gene, CDR1 is SGHRS and CDR2 is YFSETQ. The CDR3 totals 15 residues. V shed 4 bases and J 2 bases; nucleotides not matched to a gene: 8. CDR3 residues: CASSLSGQDTYEQYF. The CDR3 region has the DNA TGCGCCAGCAGCCTTTCGGGACAGGACACCTACGAGCAGTACTTC.

This clonotype has ten or more counts. A read error may produce the germline difference seen at one junction end. The chain joins TRBV2 to TRBJ2-2; 7 nucleotides line up with TRBD2. The CDR3 runs to 10 residues. CDR1 is SNHLY and CDR2 is FYNNEI in the germline V gene. The CDR3 is CASGGRELFF. DNA for the CDR3: TGTGCCAGCGGGGGGAGGGAACTGTTTTTT.

In this sample, this clonotype turned up many times. The V gene is TRBV7-6, the J gene TRBJ1-1, with D hard to call. The V gene lost 2 bases and the J gene lost 1 base, with 5 bases spanning the gap. The germline gives CDR1 SGHVS, CDR2 FNYEAQ. The length of the CDR3 is 13 residues. CDR3 residues: CASSLKENTEAFF. CDR3 DNA sequence: TGTGCCAGCAGCTTAAAGGAGAACACTGAAGCTTTCTTT.

This clonotype was seen ten or more times. The V call is TRBV7-3, the J call TRBJ2-5; 11 nucleotides agree with TRBD1. Germline assignment: CDR1 SGHTA and CDR2 FQGTGA. This CDR3 comprises 15 residues. V was clipped by 6 bases and J by 4 bases; unmatched bases: 7. CDR3 sequence (DNA): TGTGCCAGCAGAAAGGGACAGGGGGAATCAGAGACCCAGTACTTC. Translating gives CASRKGQGESETQYF.

This clonotype was picked up many times. Compared with germline, one end of the junction differs, possibly owing to a read error. The chain couples TRBV19 to TRBJ2-7; TRBD1 matches at 9 bases. CDR3 length: 15 residues. Germline loops: CDR1 LNHDA, CDR2 SQIVND (reference sequence). The CDR3, as DNA: TGTGCCAGTAGTATAGGGGGACAGGGCTCCAACGAGCAGTACTTC. Protein sequence: CASSIGGQGSNEQYF.

This clonotype was observed a handful of times. V usage is TRBV3-1 and J usage is TRBJ2-3, with a tentative D call TRBD2 (6 bases). Per germline, CDR1 LGHDT and CDR2 YNNKEL (reference sequence). The CDR3 spans 13 residues. The V and J ends lost 7 bases and 9 bases respectively, with 17 bases between them. The CDR3 DNA follows: TGTGCCAGCATGGGACTTACCGTAGGAACGCAGTATTTT. Translation gives CASMGLTVGTQYF.

V is TRBV11-2 and J is TRBJ1-1; D call uncertain. CDR1 SGHAT and CDR2 FQNNGV come from the germline V gene. The CDR3 runs to 15 residues. V gave up 5 bases and J gave up 3 bases, with 16 bases separating them. The CDR3 is CASSLTKGRHTEAFF. CDR3 coding DNA: TGTGCCAGCAGCCTAACCAAGGGTCGACACACTGAAGCTTTCTTT.